A selection of T cell receptor beta chains follows, all from one sample in a study of T-cell memory formation after mild COVID-19. TCRdb processed the 5' RACE reads anew with MiXCR; each CDR3 protein has one entry. Among about 470,000 distinct CDR3 sequences listed, 18% were seen once. Sequencing was carried out using PBMCs or a T cell subset sorted from them (not recorded which). The source of these receptors is an adult woman who had mild COVID-19 (a few samples of this study predate the infection). Cell type and time point are not known. Both conserved end residues are part of each CDR3. Fields, in order: clone size, V gene, J gene, D gene, CDR3 DNA, CDR3 protein. D genes are given only for firm matches. Size tells how often a clone was seen (once, few, many) or the class of an expanded clone, and some rows leave it out.

clone size: once; V gene: TRBV7-9; J gene: TRBJ1-4; D gene: TRBD1; CDR3 DNA: TGTGCCAGCAGCTTAGGCGACAGGGTCGGAGAAAAACTGTTTTTT; CDR3 protein: CASSLGDRVGEKLFF
clone size: -; V gene: TRBV12-5; J gene: TRBJ2-3; D gene: TRBD2; CDR3 DNA: TGTGCTAGTGGTCGACCGACTAGCGGGGCAGATACGCAGTATTTT; CDR3 protein: CASGRPTSGADTQYF
clone size: few; V gene: TRBV6-5; J gene: TRBJ1-5; D gene: -; CDR3 DNA: TGTGCCAGCAGTTCTACAGGGTTATATCAGCCCCAGCATTTT; CDR3 protein: CASSSTGLYQPQHF
clone size: -; V gene: TRBV2; J gene: TRBJ1-4; D gene: -; CDR3 DNA: TGTGCCAGCAGTGCCCCCCGGGACGATAATGAAAAACTGTTTTTT; CDR3 protein: CASSAPRDDNEKLFF
clone size: many; V gene: TRBV5-1; J gene: TRBJ2-5; D gene: TRBD2; CDR3 DNA: TGCGCCAGCAGCATCGGACTAGCGGGGGGAGAAGAGACCCAGTACTTC; CDR3 protein: CASSIGLAGGEETQYF
clone size: few; V gene: TRBV13; J gene: TRBJ1-2; D gene: -; CDR3 DNA: TGTGCCAGCAGCTTAGTAGGGGCGTTCAGGGGAAATGTTAACTATGGCTACACCTTC; CDR3 protein: CASSLVGAFRGNVNYGYTF
clone size: few; V gene: TRBV24-1; J gene: TRBJ2-7; D gene: TRBD2; CDR3 DNA: TGTGCCACCAGTGATGCTAGCGGGGCCTACGAGCAGTACTTC; CDR3 protein: CATSDASGAYEQYF
clone size: -; V gene: TRBV2; J gene: TRBJ1-4; D gene: -; CDR3 DNA: TGTGCCAGCAGACCCTACAGGGCAACTAATGAAAAACTGTTTTTT; CDR3 protein: CASRPYRATNEKLFF
clone size: many; V gene: TRBV29-1; J gene: TRBJ2-3; D gene: -; CDR3 DNA: TGCAGCGTTGCGGGGGGCGGCACAGATACGCAGTATTTT; CDR3 protein: CSVAGGGTDTQYF
clone size: -; V gene: TRBV12-3/TRBV12-4; J gene: TRBJ2-1; D gene: -; CDR3 DNA: TGTGCCAGCACCCTCAGGGGAAGGGTTTACAATGAGCAGTTCTTC; CDR3 protein: CASTLRGRVYNEQFF
clone size: few; V gene: TRBV19; J gene: TRBJ2-2; D gene: -; CDR3 DNA: TGTGCCAGTAGTCCTCAGACTTTAACCGGGGAGCTGTTTTTT; CDR3 protein: CASSPQTLTGELFF